The present TCR beta chain was sequenced within a study of T cell responses to AZD1222 COVID-19 vaccine. Clones were read by immunoSEQ multiplex PCR, and TCRdb kept only the in-frame ones, dropping some. The sample has about 120,000 clones, roughly nine tenths seen once. The CDR3 sequence is 13 residues long. Looked up from germline, CDR1 is KGHSH and CDR2 is LQKENI. V shed 2 bases and J shed 5 bases, with 9 bases lying between them. Concerning this clone itself: Its specificity is unknown. This sample includes further DNA sequences coding for the same CDR3.

Study-wide results and limits: The donors showed a predominance of white British ancestry and of females, with possible underestimation of clonal diversity. Vaccine-associated CD4 TCRs ranged over spike, dominating at 160-218 and 743-854.

This TCR came from an adult who received the AZD1222 COVID-19 vaccine. This chain uses TRBV18 with TRBJ2-5, with D unresolved. The source material was peripheral blood, sampled 28 days after the second AZD1222 dose. DNA of the CDR3: TGTGCCAGCTCACCAGGGGTCGGGGAGACCCAGTACTTC. Its translation is CASSPGVGETQYF.